This TCR beta chain originates from a study of T-cell memory formation after mild COVID-19. TCRdb processed the 5' RACE reads anew with MiXCR; each CDR3 protein has one entry. Among 550,000 to 600,000 distinct CDR3 sequences listed, about 20% were seen once. Germline V gene sequence: CDR1 KGHDR, CDR2 SFDVKD. V was pared by 1 base and J by 3 bases, with 5 bases between. The CDR3 has 14 residues. The rearrangement uses TRBV24-1 and TRBJ2-2; D is undetermined. The source of this sequence is an adult woman who had mild COVID-19 (a few samples of this study predate the infection). Cell type and time point are not known. The sequencing sample was made of PBMCs or a T cell subset sorted from them (not recorded which). DNA for the CDR3: TGTGCCACCAGTGATTTAACGGACACCGGGGAGCTGTTTTTT. It yields the protein CATSDLTDTGELFF.